This TCR beta chain was sequenced for a study of OX40 agonist ivuxolimab in advanced cancers. Background on the study: Partial responses were seen in three patients, one with hepatocellular carcinoma and two with cutaneous melanoma.

Findings and caveats of the study: By week 6 at 0.1 to 3.0 mg/kg, blood CD4+ and CD8+ T cells had expanded clonally.

Worth noting for this clone: No antigen is known for it.

The CDR3 is 15 amino acids. The J segment lost 5 bases and the V segment lost 7 bases, leaving 11 bases of the junction unmatched. Germline CDR1 LNHDA, CDR2 SQIVND (reference sequence). TCRdb's copy holds only in-frame clones and misses some; the assay was immunoSEQ multiplex PCR. The table shows 40,000 to 60,000 clones, with around 90% occurring only once. The chain combines TRBV19 with TRBJ2-1, with TRBD1 matching over 7 bases. Material: CD4+ or CD8+ T cells sorted from blood, obtained in a trial of the OX40 agonist ivuxolimab. The sequence was obtained from an adult with an advanced solid tumor such as melanoma, head and neck, liver or kidney cancer. The CDR3 loop reads CASTILRQGNNEQFF. Written as DNA, the CDR3 is TGTGCCAGTACCATCTTGAGACAGGGCAACAATGAGCAGTTCTTC.